This T cell receptor beta chain was profiled in a study of T cell repertoires in ileal Crohn's disease. The sample's time point: inflamed ileum from the surgical specimen. The repertoire was sequenced with immunoSEQ multiplex PCR; TCRdb's copy has only in-frame clones and lacks some. This sample yields under 4,000 clones, of which approximately 93% are seen a single time; approximately 2.7% belongs to the top ten. This CDR3 has 13 residues. The germline V gene encodes CDR1 KGHSH and CDR2 LQKENI. V gave up 4 bases and J gave up 5 bases, with 9 bases separating them. The TCR comes from an adult with Crohn's disease. The genes are TRBV18 and TRBJ1-5; D uncertain. Specimen: ileal tissue. CDR3: CASSRRSDQPQHF. DNA for the CDR3: TGTGCCAGCTCACGACGGAGTGATCAGCCCCAGCATTTT.